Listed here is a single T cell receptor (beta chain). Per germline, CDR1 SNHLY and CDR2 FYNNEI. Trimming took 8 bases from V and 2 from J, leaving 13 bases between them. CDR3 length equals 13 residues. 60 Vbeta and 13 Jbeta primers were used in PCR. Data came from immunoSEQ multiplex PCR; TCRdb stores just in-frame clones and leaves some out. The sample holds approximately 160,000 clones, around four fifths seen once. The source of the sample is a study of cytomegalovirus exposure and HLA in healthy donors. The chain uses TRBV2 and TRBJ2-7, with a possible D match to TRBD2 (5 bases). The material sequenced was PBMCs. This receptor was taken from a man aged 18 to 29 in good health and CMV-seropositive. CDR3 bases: TGTGCCAGCTATGCTACTAGAACCTACGAGCAGTACTTC. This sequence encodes CASYATRTYEQYF.